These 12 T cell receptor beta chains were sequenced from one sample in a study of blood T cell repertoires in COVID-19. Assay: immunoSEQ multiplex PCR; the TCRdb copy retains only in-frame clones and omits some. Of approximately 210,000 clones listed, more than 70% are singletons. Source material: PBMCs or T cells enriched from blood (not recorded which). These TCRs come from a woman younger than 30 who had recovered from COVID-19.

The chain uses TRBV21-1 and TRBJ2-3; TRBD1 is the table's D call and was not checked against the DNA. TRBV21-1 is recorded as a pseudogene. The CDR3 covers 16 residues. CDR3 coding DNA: TGTGCCAGCAGCAACCTGACAGGTAAGGACACAGATACGCAGTATTTT. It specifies CASSNLTGKDTDTQYF.

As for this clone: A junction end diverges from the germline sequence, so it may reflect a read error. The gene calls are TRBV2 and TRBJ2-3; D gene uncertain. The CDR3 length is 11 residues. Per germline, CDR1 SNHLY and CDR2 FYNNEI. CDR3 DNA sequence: TGTGCCAGCAGTTATACAGATACGCCGTATTTT. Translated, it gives CASSYTDTPYF.

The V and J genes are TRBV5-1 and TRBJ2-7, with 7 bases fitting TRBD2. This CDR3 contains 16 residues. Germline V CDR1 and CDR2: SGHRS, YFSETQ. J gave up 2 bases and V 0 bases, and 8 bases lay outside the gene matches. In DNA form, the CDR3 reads TGCGCCAGCAGCTTGGGAGGTAGCGGGCCAACCTACGAGCAGTACTTC. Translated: CASSLGGSGPTYEQYF.

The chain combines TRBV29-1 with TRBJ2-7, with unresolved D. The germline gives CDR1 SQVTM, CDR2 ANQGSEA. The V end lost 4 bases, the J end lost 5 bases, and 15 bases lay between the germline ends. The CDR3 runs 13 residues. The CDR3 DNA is TGCAGCGTTGGCCTCAACTCAGGCAACGAGCAGTACTTC. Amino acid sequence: CSVGLNSGNEQYF.

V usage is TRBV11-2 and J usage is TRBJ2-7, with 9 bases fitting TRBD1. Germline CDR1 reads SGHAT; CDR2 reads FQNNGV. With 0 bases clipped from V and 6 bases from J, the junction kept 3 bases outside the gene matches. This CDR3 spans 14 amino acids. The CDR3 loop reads CASSLEDRGGEQYF. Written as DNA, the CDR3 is TGTGCCAGCAGCTTAGAGGACAGGGGTGGCGAGCAGTACTTC.

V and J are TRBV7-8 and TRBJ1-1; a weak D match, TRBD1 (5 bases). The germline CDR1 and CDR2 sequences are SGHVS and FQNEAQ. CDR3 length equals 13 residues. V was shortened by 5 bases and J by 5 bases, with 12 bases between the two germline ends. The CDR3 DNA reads TGTGCCAGCAGCACCCCAGGGTTAACTGAAGCTTTCTTT. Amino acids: CASSTPGLTEAFF.

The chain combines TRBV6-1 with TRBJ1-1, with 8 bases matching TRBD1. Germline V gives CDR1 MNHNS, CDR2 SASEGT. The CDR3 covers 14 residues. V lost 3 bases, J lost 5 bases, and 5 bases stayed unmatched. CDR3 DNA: TGTGCCAGCAGTGACAGGGGGCGAGGAACTGAAGCTTTCTTT. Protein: CASSDRGRGTEAFF.

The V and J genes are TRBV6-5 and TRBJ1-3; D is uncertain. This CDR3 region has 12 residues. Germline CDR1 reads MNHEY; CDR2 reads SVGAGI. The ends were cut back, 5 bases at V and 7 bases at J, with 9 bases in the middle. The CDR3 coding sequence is TGTGCCAGCAGTCCTGGGAGGAACACCATATATTTT. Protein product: CASSPGRNTIYF.

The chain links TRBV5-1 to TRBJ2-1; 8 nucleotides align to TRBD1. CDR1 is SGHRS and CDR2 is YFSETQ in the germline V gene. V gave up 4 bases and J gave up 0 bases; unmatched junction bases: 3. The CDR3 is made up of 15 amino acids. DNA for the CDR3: TGCGCCAGCAGCGCCACAGGGGGCTCCTACAATGAGCAGTTCTTC. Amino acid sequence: CASSATGGSYNEQFF. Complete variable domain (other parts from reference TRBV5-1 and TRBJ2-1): KAGVTQTPRYLIKTRGQQVTLSCSPISGHRSVSWYQQTPGQGLQFLFEYFSETQRNKGNFPGRFSGRQFSNSRSEMNVSTLELGDSALYLCASSATGGSYNEQFFGPGTRLTVL.

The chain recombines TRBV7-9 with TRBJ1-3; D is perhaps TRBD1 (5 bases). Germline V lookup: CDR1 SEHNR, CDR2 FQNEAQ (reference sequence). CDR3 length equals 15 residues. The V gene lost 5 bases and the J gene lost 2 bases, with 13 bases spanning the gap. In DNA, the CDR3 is TGTGCCAGCAGCGCCACACAGGTGACTGGAAACACCATATATTTT. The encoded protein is CASSATQVTGNTIYF.

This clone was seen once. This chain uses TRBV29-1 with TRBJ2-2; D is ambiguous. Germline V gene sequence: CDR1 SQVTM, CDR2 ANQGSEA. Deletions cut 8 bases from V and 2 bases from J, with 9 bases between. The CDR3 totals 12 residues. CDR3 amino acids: CSPSGNTGELFF. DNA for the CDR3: TGCAGCCCGTCAGGAAACACCGGGGAGCTGTTTTTT.

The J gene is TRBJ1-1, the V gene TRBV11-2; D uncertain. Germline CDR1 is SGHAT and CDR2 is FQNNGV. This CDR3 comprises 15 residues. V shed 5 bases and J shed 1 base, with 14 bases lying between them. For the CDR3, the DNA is TGTGCCAGCAGCGTATGGGCCCACGAGAACACTGAAGCTTTCTTT. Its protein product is CASSVWAHENTEAFF.